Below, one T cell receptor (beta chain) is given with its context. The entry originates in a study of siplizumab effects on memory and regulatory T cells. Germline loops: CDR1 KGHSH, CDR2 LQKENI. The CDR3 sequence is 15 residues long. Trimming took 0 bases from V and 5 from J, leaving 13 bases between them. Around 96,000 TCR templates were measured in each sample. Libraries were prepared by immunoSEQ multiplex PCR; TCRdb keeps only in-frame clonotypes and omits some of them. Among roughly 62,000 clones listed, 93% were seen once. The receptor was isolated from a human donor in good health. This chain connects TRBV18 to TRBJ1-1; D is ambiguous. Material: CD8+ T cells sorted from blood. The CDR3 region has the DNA TGTGCCAGCTCACCACCAGGCAGCCCGGGAACTGAAGCTTTCTTT. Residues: CASSPPGSPGTEAFF. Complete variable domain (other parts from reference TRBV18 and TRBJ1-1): NAGVMQNPRHLVRRRGQEARLRCSPMKGHSHVYWYRQLPEEGLKFMVYLQKENIIDESGMPKERFSAEFPKEGPSILRIQQVVRGDSAAYFCASSPPGSPGTEAFFGQGTRLTVV.